The sequence of this T cell receptor (beta chain) was determined in a study of shared clonotypes between healthy human individuals. Whole-study context: Contributing individuals were two females and three males aged 18 to 49.

Study-level points and caveats: Represented diversity, genetic and exposure-history alike, was limited by few donors. In general, naive subsets displayed greater estimated richness than memory subsets did.

About this clone: The antigen is undetermined.

Assay execution proceeded at the deep level. Sequencing used immunoSEQ multiplex PCR; TCRdb keeps in-frame clones, though not all of them. The sample holds under 2,500,000 clones, 90% to 96% seen once. From germline, CDR1 is LNHDA and CDR2 SQIVND (reference sequence). The length of the CDR3 is 14 residues. V shed 6 bases and J 3 bases; nucleotides not matched to a gene: 6. The TCR comes from a young man in good health. The rearrangement joins TRBV19 to TRBJ2-7, with 9 bases that match TRBD1. The material sequenced was naive CD4+ T cells sorted from blood. Described subset: CD45RA+ positively selected. The CDR3 sequence is CASSRDRAYYEQYF. As DNA, the CDR3 is TGTGCCAGTAGCCGGGACAGGGCGTACTACGAGCAGTACTTC.